This entry features one TCR beta chain sequence. It lacks a known antigen. Qualities for individual bases were not recorded, and no much larger clone is one base off. Receptor libraries were prepared by the immunoSEQ multiplex PCR assay. For the multiplex PCR, a mixture combining 60 forward primers for TCR Vbeta segments and 13 reverse primers for TCR Jbeta segments was used. Amplification of the CDR3 region of rearranged TCR beta genes was performed with a multiplex PCR assay on genomic DNA. The amplified TCR beta libraries were sequenced on the Illumina HiSeq System as 87-base-pair reads. Per the original workflow: A later analysis tallied 75 million to 95 million unique TCR beta chains across the 666 repertoires, and around 9.9 million of those chains were shared by two or more donors. A nearest-neighbor algorithm error-corrected the raw reads and collapsed the reads into unique sequences, merging closely related sequences to remove PCR and sequencing errors. To assign V, D and J gene segments, CDR3 sequences were aligned to IMGT reference sequences. For a sequence to be retained, a match of at least six nucleotides was required to both a V gene segment and a J gene segment. A rearrangement was called productive if the CDR3 had no stop codons and remained in frame with V and J, and every other rearrangement was called non-productive. Following IMGT convention, CDR3 was defined as the stretch from the second conserved V-encoded cysteine to the conserved J-encoded phenylalanine. The earlier analysis of about 590 of the donors excluded sequences that lacked an unambiguous match to a single V gene segment. An earlier analysis of a few hundred of the donors classified V segments as functional when productive rearrangements were above 56.7% and as segregating when the standard deviation between donors was above 5%. A statistical classification framework was developed to diagnose cytomegalovirus status using the catalog of TCR beta chain sequences. In a later analysis, TCR nucleotide sequences were compared against IMGT/GENE-DB human TR gene sequences so that V and J genes could be assigned. The TCRdist pipeline was used in a later analysis to assign CDR3 sequences and most-parsimonious VDJ recombination scenarios. In a later analysis, each TCR beta chain was defined by its CDR3 amino acid sequence together with its V-gene family, and reads lacking a unique V-gene family were excluded. A later analysis removed over 500 highly shared, low-generation-probability nucleotide sequences to deal with suspected cross-contamination and a sequencing artifact. For each public chain, a later analysis derived a clonal expansion index from normalized ranks of inferred template counts within each repertoire. A later analysis computed generation probabilities with a VDJ recombination model fitted to out-of-frame rearrangements, and checked the results against IGoR. Hypergeometric tests were used in a later analysis to score TCR-TCR, TCR-HLA and TCR-CMV co-occurrence, with a repertoire-size bias correction applied to the TCR pairs. False discovery rates were estimated in a later analysis by permuting HLA or CMV assignments 20 times. In a later analysis, co-occurring TCRs were grouped using DBSCAN, with TCRdist sequence similarity added in when clustering inside HLA-allele-positive subsets. Repertoires with fewer than 30,000 or more than 120,000 public chains were left out of co-occurrence clustering, as were roughly five repertoires with anomalous nucleotide sharing. Not all clones reach the TCRdb copy of this immuneACCESS table, which keeps in-frame sequences only. Checked studies attribute under half of the gap to unresolved V genes and leave the rest unexplained. D and trimming come from the DNA, and the V and J calls and clone size come from that table. The table for this sample lists about 150,000 clones; around 80% of them were counted only once. The biggest ten clones account for under 1.5% of the sample.

This entry belongs to a study of cytomegalovirus exposure and HLA in healthy donors (dated by TCRdb to 2016 to 2017). Study-wide context: An earlier analysis of around 600 of the donors reported 250 to 350 Gb of sequence data and 117 million unique TCR beta sequences from about 179 million T cells. An early release covering 550 to 700 HLA-typed donors comprised roughly 300 gigabases of sequencing data and tens of millions of unique TCR sequences. Among the roughly 400 genotyped donors, approximately 76% belonged to the genetic ancestry cluster associated with self-reported Caucasian donors. The study aimed to test whether signatures of past pathogen exposure could be identified by cataloging public T cell receptors. The study used immunosequencing to profile the T cell repertoires of more than 650 subjects and linked those repertoires to cytomegalovirus serostatus. Besides the first cohort of 500 to 700 subjects, a separate validation cohort made up of over 100 different subjects was used. To predict cytomegalovirus infection status, the study brought together high-throughput TCR immunosequencing, statistical association of individual TCRs with disease status, and machine learning. A later analysis re-examined previously published TCR beta repertoires from hundreds of donors and added high-resolution HLA genotyping to investigate patterns of TCR occurrence. In the later analysis, no new phenotypic data were used to find candidate immune exposures; instead, reliance was placed on TCR beta sequences and their occurrence across donors. In an earlier analysis of 550 to 700 of the donors, high-throughput TCR beta sequencing was used to judge whether each TCR beta V gene segment behaved as functional or pseudogenic. Donor age, sex, ethnicity and CMV serostatus were compiled alongside the repertoire data. Genome-wide SNP genotypes for about 55% of the roughly 670 donors were used in a later genetic analysis, which treated that subset as a discovery cohort. All discovery cohort repertoires had been generated on a single sequencing platform. HLA typing covered class I and class II loci at four-digit resolution. Typing coverage varied by locus: about 620-630 donors for A, B, C, DRB1 and DQB1; about 520 for DQA1; around 610 for DPA1; 400 to 480 for DPB1. Five DR-DQ haplotypes were handled as single units for association and clustering, since linkage in the cohort was strong. Across 300 to 500 genotyped donors of the cohort, an average of about 240,000 unique TCR beta nucleotide sequences per donor were sequenced, and roughly a sixth of those sequences were non-productive. The investigation overall reported the following: Three of the identified cytomegalovirus-associated TCR beta chains were confirmed in vitro to be specific for cytomegalovirus antigens. While some public TCRs were present in many individuals, most TCR sequences turned up only very rarely across donors. Sequencing depth was assumed to be roughly uniform across donors in the presence/absence analyses, though that assumption may not hold. Strong co-occurrence of HLA alleles, especially DR and DQ, made assigning TCR associations to individual alleles difficult. Cytomegalovirus status was reported to be diagnosed by the classifier with high specificity and sensitivity in both the original and validation cohorts. According to the authors, the approach could potentially be generalized to other disease states and immunological phenotypes. Some IMGT-functional V segments, including TRBV6-2 and TRBV6-3, could not be told apart with the 87-base-pair reads, so those segments were excluded. A later analysis found that most CMV-associated TCR beta chains appeared HLA-restricted, with HLA associations seemingly driven largely by CMV exposure. The sequencing pipeline was judged likely to have produced a cluster of highly shared sequence variants as a technical artifact. Because counts were too low, seventeen rarely observed V segments, including chromosome 9 orphons, were excluded from the earlier analysis of around 640 of the donors. Compared with equally common non-associated chains, HLA-associated TCR beta chains in a later analysis were more clonally expanded and had lower generation probabilities. Because HLA typing was unavailable for some donors at each locus, only the typed subset was used in association tests. A later analysis found that TCR association rates varied across HLA loci, with DRB1 alleles showing the most associated TCRs and HLA-C alleles the fewest. A further reported finding was that TCR beta sequences accurately predicted the HLA-A and HLA-B alleles for most subjects in the first cohort. At a false discovery rate of 0.05, a later analysis linked some 18,000 TCR beta sequences to specific HLA alleles. The study listed 170 or so TCR beta chains as associated with cytomegalovirus. Broadly in line with IMGT annotations, most TCR beta V segments showed up in productive rearrangements about 90% or about 30% of the time in an earlier analysis of 587 of the donors. In this cohort, only TCR beta chains were sequenced, and detectable features were limited by the absence of alpha or paired-chain data. A later genetic analysis reported fewer N-insertions in productive TCRs among donors in an Asian-associated ancestry cluster than the approximately 700-donor mean. Linkage disequilibrium might explain the correlated functional status among segregating V segments, but an unknown experimental factor could not be ruled out. An association between a missense DCLRE1C variant and V-gene and J-gene trimming of TCR beta chains was found in a later genetic analysis and replicated in an independent cohort. A later analysis reported that several top co-occurrence clusters appeared linked to parvovirus B19, influenza, CMV and Epstein-Barr virus. For the cohort, immune exposure information was limited to CMV serostatus.

Taken from cysteine to phenylalanine, the CDR3 has 15 residues. Just the 45-base CDR3 DNA is kept, in frame starting at base 1. Ends trimmed: V by 5 bases, J by 1 base; bases unmatched to a gene: 6. The germline V gene (reference sequence) sets CDR1 to LNHDA and CDR2 to SQIVND. The cohort consisted of 600 to 700 healthy bone marrow donors. All cohort members were sampled while nominally healthy, although unrecorded immune exposures were likely present. The donor was CMV seronegative and belonged to the group of roughly 330 seronegative cohort members. A peripheral blood sample was collected from each donor, and TCR beta sequencing was performed on peripheral blood mononuclear cells. Genomic DNA was extracted from the blood cell samples with the Qiagen DNeasy Blood Extraction Kit.

The receptor's source is a man aged 18 to 30 in good health and CMV-seronegative. Sequencing was done on a sample of PBMCs. The rearrangement joined TRBV19 to TRBJ1-1, and 8 bases in between align with TRBD1. Here is the DNA: TGTGCCAGTAGTGTTCAGGGGGCTCGGAACACTGAAGCTTTCTTT. Its translation is CASSVQGARNTEAFF. Supplemented by the reference TRBV19 and TRBJ1-1 proteins around the CDR3, the complete variable domain is DGGITQSPKYLFRKEGQNVTLSCEQNLNHDAMYWYRQDPGQGLRLIYYSQIVNDFQKGDIAEGYSVSREKKESFPLTVTSAQKNPTAFYLCASSVQGARNTEAFFGQGTRLTVV.